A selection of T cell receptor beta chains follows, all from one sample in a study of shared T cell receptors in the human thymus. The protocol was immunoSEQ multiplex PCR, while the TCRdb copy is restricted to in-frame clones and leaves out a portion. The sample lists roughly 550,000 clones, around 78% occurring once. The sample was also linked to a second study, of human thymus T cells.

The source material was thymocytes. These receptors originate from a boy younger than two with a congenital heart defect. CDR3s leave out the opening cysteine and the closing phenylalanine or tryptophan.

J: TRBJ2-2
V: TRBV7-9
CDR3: ASSCTTSGNRELF

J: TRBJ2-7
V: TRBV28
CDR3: ASRRDRGRYEQY

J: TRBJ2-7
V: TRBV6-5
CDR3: ASSYRDRRYEQY

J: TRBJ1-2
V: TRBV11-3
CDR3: ASSLGPGVGYT

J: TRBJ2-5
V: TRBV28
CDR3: ASRQPGLAGVETQY

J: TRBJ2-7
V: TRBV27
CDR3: ASSVGLPVLNEQY

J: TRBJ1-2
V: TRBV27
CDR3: ASSSYRGRAYGYT

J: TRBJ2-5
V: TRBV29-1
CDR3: SVGDSGRGETQY

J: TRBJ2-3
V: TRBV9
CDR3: ASSVDARALDTQY

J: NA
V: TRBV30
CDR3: AWRWGRGPYEQY

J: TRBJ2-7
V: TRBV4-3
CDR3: ASSQRDSNMGGHEQY